This T cell receptor beta chain was retrieved from a study of response to subunit inactivated influenza vaccine (dated by TCRdb to the late 2010s). In terms of the full investigation: Deep quantitative profiling of the T cell receptor repertoire was used in the study to follow responses to a trivalent subunit inactivated influenza vaccine.

The library was obtained by RT-PCR. This sample was sequenced with an Illumina HiSeq 2500. The public reads were quality trimmed at Q25 with fastp and then assembled into clones with MiXCR by TCRdb, keeping productive beta chains. Entries are consolidated by CDR3 protein sequence, retaining the most common genes and DNA. A total of about 650,000 distinct CDR3 sequences appear in this sample, approximately 15% of them only once. The top ten clonotypes cover 6.5% to 8% of the sample. For this clonotype: This receptor's antigen is unknown. The record has no base qualities; no much larger clone is one base away.

The V end gives up 3 bases and the J end 0 bases, leaving 7 bases in the junction not matched to a gene. CDR1 is given as DFQATT and CDR2 as SNEGSKA, both from the germline V gene (reference sequence). The CDR3 spans 16 residues, from the cysteine through the phenylalanine. Of all the DNA, just the CDR3 is kept, 48 bases in frame from base 1. Study-level results and caveats: It was suggested by the authors that each seasonal influenza vaccination may recruit only a limited number of new T cells.

The sequence links TRBV20-1 to TRBJ2-1; TRBD2 fits 8 bases in the junction. Sequencing was performed on PBMCs from blood, taken less than 15 days before vaccination. The receptor was isolated from a man aged 50-60 years who received an inactivated influenza vaccine. Donor details come from another sample of the same person, matched by shared clones. The DNA is as follows: TGCAGTGCTAGTCCCCAGCGGGGGCTCTCCTACAATGAGCAGTTCTTC. This translates into CSASPQRGLSYNEQFF.